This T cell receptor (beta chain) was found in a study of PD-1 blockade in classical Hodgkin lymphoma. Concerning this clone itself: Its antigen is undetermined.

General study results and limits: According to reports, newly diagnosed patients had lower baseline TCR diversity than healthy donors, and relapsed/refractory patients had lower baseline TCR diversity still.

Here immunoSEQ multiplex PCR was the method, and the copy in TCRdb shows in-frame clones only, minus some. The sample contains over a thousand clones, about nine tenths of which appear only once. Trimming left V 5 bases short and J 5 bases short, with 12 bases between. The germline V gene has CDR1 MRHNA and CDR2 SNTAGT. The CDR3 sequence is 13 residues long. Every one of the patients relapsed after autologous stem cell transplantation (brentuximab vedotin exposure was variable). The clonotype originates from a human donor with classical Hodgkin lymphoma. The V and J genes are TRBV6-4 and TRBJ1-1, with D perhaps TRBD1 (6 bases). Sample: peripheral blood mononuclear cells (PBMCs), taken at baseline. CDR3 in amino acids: CASSQGRRTEAFF. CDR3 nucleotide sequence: TGTGCCAGCAGTCAGGGGCGCAGAACTGAAGCTTTCTTT.